What follows are 12 T cell receptor beta chains derived from one specimen sequenced in a study of blood T cell repertoires in COVID-19. This table comes from immunoSEQ multiplex PCR, and its TCRdb copy is limited to in-frame clones, with some not included. The sample has under 200,000 clones, roughly four fifths seen once. Specimen: PBMCs or T cells enriched from blood (not recorded which). Every receptor here comes from a man aged 45-65 years who had recovered from COVID-19.

The chain combines TRBV10-1 with TRBJ2-4; 7 bases map to TRBD1. Germline V gives CDR1 WNHNN, CDR2 SYGVQD (reference sequence). The CDR3 covers 13 residues. Losses at the gene ends were 9 bases for V and 5 bases for J; bases not matched to a gene: 7. The CDR3 DNA is TGCGCCAGTCATACCGGGACAGAAAACATTCAGTACTTC. It specifies CASHTGTENIQYF.

The chain is built from TRBV28 and TRBJ1-5; D gene uncertain. The CDR3 length is 17 residues. Germline CDR1 MDHEN, CDR2 SYDVKM. V gave up 2 bases and J gave up 0 bases, with 14 bases separating them. CDR3 DNA sequence: TGTGCCAGCAGTTTACTTCCGACGCGGTATAGCAATCAGCCCCAGCATTTT. Protein: CASSLLPTRYSNQPQHF.

The chain recombines TRBV11-1 with TRBJ2-3; a possible D gene is TRBD2 (6 bases). V was clipped by 5 bases and J by 0 bases, with 12 bases between them. From germline, CDR1 is SGHAT and CDR2 FQDESV (reference sequence). The CDR3 extends over 15 amino acids. This CDR3 reads CASSALASSTDTQYF. As DNA, the CDR3 is TGTGCCAGCAGCGCACTAGCATCTAGCACAGATACGCAGTATTTT.

The J gene is TRBJ1-1, the V gene TRBV18; TRBD1 agrees at 7 bases. Germline V gives CDR1 KGHSH, CDR2 LQKENI. Trimming removed 3 bases from V and 5 bases from J; junction bases left unmatched: 6. The CDR3 length is 14 residues. The CDR3 bases are TGTGCCAGCTCACCTGAGACAGGGAGGACTGAAGCTTTCTTT. This sequence encodes CASSPETGRTEAFF.

The V and J genes are TRBV5-5 and TRBJ2-5; D is unresolved. In germline, CDR1 is SGHKS, CDR2 YYEKEE (reference sequence). This CDR3 spans 15 amino acids. Between the trimmed V and J ends, which lost 4 bases and 4 bases, there was a span of 17 bases. This CDR3 is CASSPYGSGSETQYF. Written as DNA, the CDR3 is TGTGCCAGCAGCCCCTATGGGTCCGGGTCAGAGACCCAGTACTTC.

This chain uses TRBV3-1 (or the pseudogene TRBV3-2) with TRBJ1-5; 8 nucleotides agree with TRBD1. The V segment lost 8 bases and the J segment 7 bases; nucleotides outside the gene matches: 7. Germline CDR1 reads LGHDT; CDR2 reads YNNKEL (reference sequence). This CDR3 contains 13 residues. The CDR3 DNA sequence: TGTGCCAGCGGTTCAGGGGGCGAACAGCCCCAGCATTTT. Protein: CASGSGGEQPQHF.

This chain links TRBV19 with TRBJ2-1, with 7 nucleotides matching TRBD1. CDR3 size: 15 residues. The V segment lost 7 bases and the J segment 0 bases; nucleotides outside the gene matches: 6. CDR1 is LNHDA, CDR2 SQIVND, per germline (reference sequence). The CDR3 region has the DNA TGTGCCAGTAACCTTAACAGGGGCTCCTACAATGAGCAGTTCTTC. Amino acid sequence: CASNLNRGSYNEQFF.

The CDR3, as DNA: TGTGCCACCAGGAAGCGGGTCGGGGGGGACTATGGCTACACCTTC. Amino acids: CATRKRVGGDYGYTF. The chain joins TRBV15 to TRBJ1-2, with D possibly being TRBD1 (5 bases). CDR1 and CDR2 from the germline V gene are LNHNV and YYDKDF (reference sequence). This CDR3 comprises 15 residues. V gave up 6 bases and J gave up 3 bases, with 17 bases separating them.

J is TRBJ1-6 and V is TRBV19; TRBD1 matches 12 bases. The germline V gene encodes CDR1 LNHDA and CDR2 SQIVND (reference sequence). V trimming: 5 bases; J trimming: 6 bases; junction bases outside the gene matches: 2. CDR3 length: 15 amino acids. CDR3 DNA sequence: TGTGCCAGTAGTGTGGGACAGGGGGCTAATTCACCCCTCCACTTT. Its protein is CASSVGQGANSPLHF.

The rearrangement links TRBV4-1 to TRBJ2-2; maybe TRBD1 (6 bases). In germline, CDR1 is MGHRA, CDR2 YSYEKL. The CDR3 length is 14 residues. V gave up 8 bases and J gave up 2 bases, with 12 bases separating them. The CDR3 loop is CASRRGPNTGELFF. The CDR3 DNA reads TGCGCCAGCCGCAGGGGCCCAAACACCGGGGAGCTGTTTTTT.

V usage is TRBV6-1 and J usage is TRBJ1-3; possible D gene TRBD1, 5 bases. The CDR3 has 16 amino acids. Trimming stripped 4 bases from V and 0 bases from J, with 13 bases between. Germline V gene lookup returns CDR1 MNHNS and CDR2 SASEGT. The CDR3 spells CASSGQGRASGNTIYF. For the CDR3, the DNA is TGTGCCAGCAGTGGCCAGGGAAGGGCCTCTGGAAACACCATATATTTT.

The rearrangement joins TRBV14 to TRBJ1-3; 7 bases fit TRBD1. The germline gives CDR1 SGHDN, CDR2 FVKESK. The trim removed 0 bases at V and 5 bases at J, leaving 10 bases unmatched. This CDR3 is built from 17 residues. CDR3 sequence: CASSQERRQGERNTIYF. The DNA for the CDR3 is TGTGCCAGCAGCCAAGAGAGGAGACAGGGTGAGCGAAACACCATATATTTT.